The rows below give T cell receptor beta chains drawn from one sample of a study of somatic mutations in cytotoxic T cells in rheumatoid arthritis. The data were produced by immunoSEQ multiplex PCR, yet TCRdb's version contains in-frame clones alone and is incomplete. This table has 15,000 to 20,000 clones, approximately 80% appearing once. The sequenced sample consisted of CD8+ T cells sorted from blood. The receptors shown here come from an adult with rheumatoid arthritis. CDR3s include the opening cysteine and the closing phenylalanine or tryptophan. Each record gives: V gene, D gene, J gene, clone size, CDR3 protein, CDR3 DNA. D genes are given only for firm matches. Size values are once, few and many counts, or a class for expanded clones, and some rows have none.

>TRBV6-1|NA|TRBJ1-1|NA
CASRGLTEAFF
TGTGCCAGCAGGGGACTCACTGAAGCTTTCTTT
>TRBV9|NA|TRBJ2-5|NA
CASSASQGQTQYF
TGTGCCAGCAGCGCCTCACAGGGACAGACCCAGTACTTC
>TRBV29-1|TRBD2|TRBJ2-5|NA
CSVNGLAGGAETQYF
TGCAGCGTTAACGGACTAGCGGGGGGTGCAGAGACCCAGTACTTC
>TRBV19|NA|TRBJ1-5|NA
CASSIASRGNQPQHF
TGTGCCAGTAGTATAGCGAGCAGAGGCAATCAGCCCCAGCATTTT
>TRBV7-6|NA|TRBJ1-6|few
CASSSENSPLHF
TGTGCCAGCAGCTCCGAAAATTCACCCCTCCACTTT
>TRBV4-1|NA|TRBJ1-1|NA
CASSQTGIPEAFF
TGCGCCAGCAGCCAAACAGGGATCCCTGAAGCTTTCTTT
>TRBV19|NA|TRBJ1-5|NA
CASRRKDTAQPQHF
TGTGCCAGTAGACGTAAGGATACGGCTCAGCCCCAGCATTTT
>TRBV6-6|NA|TRBJ1-1|NA
CASRRQSPNTEAFF
TGTGCCAGCAGACGACAGTCCCCGAACACTGAAGCTTTCTTT
>TRBV11-2|NA|TRBJ2-1|NA
CASSFLFWFIEQFF
TGTGCCAGCAGCTTTTTATTTTGGTTCATTGAGCAGTTCTTC
>TRBV30|TRBD1|TRBJ2-3|NA
CAWSLGQGSTDTQYF
TGTGCCTGGAGTCTTGGACAGGGAAGCACAGATACGCAGTATTTT
>TRBV6-4|NA|TRBJ2-1|NA
CASSEAQGLYNEQFF
TGTGCCAGCAGTGAGGCCCAAGGGCTATACAATGAGCAGTTCTTC
>TRBV13|NA|TRBJ1-1|once
CASSPLGGLNTEAFF
TGTGCCAGCAGCCCCCTCGGCGGTCTGAACACTGAAGCTTTCTTT
>TRBV19|TRBD2|TRBJ2-3|NA
CASSLAGWDTQYF
TGTGCCAGTAGTCTAGCGGGGTGGGATACGCAGTATTTT
>TRBV6-1|NA|TRBJ2-7|NA
CASSVLSVYEQYF
TGTGCCAGCAGTGTTCTTTCCGTCTACGAGCAGTACTTC
>TRBV13|TRBD2|TRBJ2-7|once
CASSLVGTSAEQYF
TGTGCCAGCAGCTTAGTGGGGACTAGCGCCGAGCAGTACTTC
>TRBV19|NA|TRBJ1-1|NA
CASSYTNTEAFF
TGTGCCAGTAGTTACACGAACACTGAAGCTTTCTTT
>TRBV7-8|TRBD1|TRBJ1-5|NA
CASSLRGHEKPQHF
TGTGCCAGCAGCCTTAGGGGGCACGAAAAGCCCCAGCATTTT
>TRBV18|NA|TRBJ2-1|NA
CASSPTGGAGNEQFF
TGTGCCAGCTCACCTACAGGGGGGGCCGGGAATGAGCAGTTCTTC
>TRBV9|TRBD2|TRBJ2-7|NA
CASSVALGLEIEQYF
TGTGCCAGCAGCGTAGCGCTTGGACTAGAGATCGAGCAGTACTTC
>TRBV7-2|NA|TRBJ1-5|once
CASSPRGTGSQPQHF
TGTGCCAGCAGCCCGCGAGGCACAGGGTCTCAGCCCCAGCATTTT
>TRBV6-5|TRBD2|TRBJ2-1|NA
CATLAGGDNEQFF
TGTGCCACACTAGCGGGGGGTGACAATGAGCAGTTCTTC
>TRBV7-9|NA|TRBJ2-2|NA
CASSPYGGELFF
TGTGCCAGCAGCCCCTATGGCGGGGAGCTGTTTTTT
>TRBV14|NA|TRBJ1-2|NA
CASSQEGQWYGYTF
TGTGCCAGCAGCCAAGAAGGCCAGTGGTATGGCTACACCTTC
>TRBV4-2|NA|TRBJ1-3|hyperexpanded
CASSQEPDYFSGNTIYF
TGTGCCAGCAGCCAAGAACCAGATTACTTCTCTGGAAACACCATATATTTT
>TRBV5-4|NA|TRBJ2-1|NA
CASRHGTGNNEQFF
TGTGCCAGCAGACACGGGACCGGGAACAATGAGCAGTTCTTC
>TRBV13|NA|TRBJ2-7|NA
CASSPSPSSGPYEQYF
TGTGCCAGCAGCCCCTCTCCTAGTTCAGGGCCCTACGAGCAGTACTTC
>TRBV15|NA|TRBJ2-7|NA
CATSRATGYEQYF
TGTGCCACCAGCAGAGCAACAGGCTACGAGCAGTACTTC
>TRBV30|NA|TRBJ1-1|NA
CAWSVVEYTEAFF
TGTGCCTGGAGCGTAGTGGAGTACACTGAAGCTTTCTTT
>TRBV7-8|NA|TRBJ1-2|NA
CASSSGRSYGYTF
TGTGCCAGCAGCTCAGGACGGAGCTATGGCTACACCTTC
>TRBV19|NA|TRBJ1-6|NA
CASSWTENVGSPLHF
TGTGCCAGTAGTTGGACTGAAAACGTAGGATCACCCCTCCACTTT
>TRBV19|NA|TRBJ1-1|NA
CASRPGGNTEAFF
TGTGCCAGTAGGCCGGGAGGGAACACTGAAGCTTTCTTT
>TRBV18|NA|TRBJ2-7|NA
CASSPPGGPGYEQYF
TGTGCCAGCTCACCACCGGGCGGGCCCGGCTACGAGCAGTACTTC